These T cell receptor beta chains were read from a single sample in a study of T cell responses to AZD1222 COVID-19 vaccine. The method was immunoSEQ multiplex PCR; TCRdb's version includes in-frame clones alone and lacks a portion of them. The table includes about 110,000 clones, 91% detected once. This specimen consisted of peripheral blood, obtained on day 0 of AZD1222 vaccination. The source is an adult in good health. Both conserved end residues are part of each CDR3. The D gene is left open where the match is weak. The size entry is marked missing in some rows and otherwise reads once, few, many or a size class.

>NA|TRBV6-5|NA|TRBJ1-5
TGTGCCAGCAGTTCCGGGGGGGTAAGCAGTCAGCCCCAGCATTTT
CASSSGGVSSQPQHF
>NA|TRBV7-2|NA|TRBJ1-1
TGTGCCAGCAGCAAAGACCCCGGAGGGAACACTGAAGCTTTCTTT
CASSKDPGGNTEAFF
>NA|TRBV19|NA|TRBJ1-2
TGTGCCAGTAGTTTTCAACAGTCGGGCTACACCTTC
CASSFQQSGYTF
>TRBD1|TRBV5-1|NA|TRBJ1-1
TGCGCCAGCAGCTTGGGACAGGGAGTATCTTTCTTT
CASSLGQGVSFF
>NA|TRBV18|NA|TRBJ2-4
TGTGCCAGCTCAGGGGGGGCCAAAAACATTCAGTACTTC
CASSGGAKNIQYF
>NA|TRBV6-6|NA|TRBJ1-5
TGTGCCAGCAGTCCTCCGGAAGAAGACCAGCCCCAGCATTTT
CASSPPEEDQPQHF
>NA|TRBV30|NA|TRBJ1-3
TGTGCCTGGAGTGTCGGGAGTGGAAACACCATATATTTT
CAWSVGSGNTIYF
>NA|TRBV7-2|NA|TRBJ2-4
TGTGCCAGCAGCACCCAGACCGCACAAAGTCAGTACTTC
CASSTQTAQSQYF
>NA|TRBV18|NA|TRBJ1-3
TGTGCCAGCTCACTTGGGGGCTCTGGAAACACCATATATTTT
CASSLGGSGNTIYF
>NA|TRBV9|NA|TRBJ1-6
TGTGCCAGCAGCGTAGAGGGAGGTGGTAATTCACCCCTCCACTTT
CASSVEGGGNSPLHF
>NA|TRBV3-1/TRBV3-2|once|TRBJ2-3
TGTGCCAGCAGCCGAAGGGGGGGCACAGATACGCAGTATTTT
CASSRRGGTDTQYF
>TRBD2|TRBV4-1|NA|TRBJ2-7
TGCGCCAGCAGCCAACCGGGGACTAGCGCTAACTACGAGCAGTACTTC
CASSQPGTSANYEQYF
>NA|TRBV7-2|NA|TRBJ2-5
TGTGCCAGCAGTAAGGGGCCTAAAGAGACCCAGTACTTC
CASSKGPKETQYF
>TRBD1|TRBV14|NA|TRBJ1-2
TGTGCCAGTTCACACCCCCCCGGGACAGGGAACTATGGCTACACCTTC
CASSHPPGTGNYGYTF
>NA|TRBV6-5|NA|TRBJ1-2
TGTGCCAGCAGCCCCCCCAGCGCTAACTATGGCTACACCTTC
CASSPPSANYGYTF
>TRBD1|TRBV5-1|NA|TRBJ2-1
TGCGCCAGCAGCTTGGGGCACTCGACAGGGGAAAATGAGCAGTTCTTC
CASSLGHSTGENEQFF
>NA|TRBV5-8|NA|TRBJ1-2
TGTGCCAGCAGCTTTTCCAACAGGCTCTATGGCTACACCTTC
CASSFSNRLYGYTF